This TCR beta chain was captured by sequencing in a study of brain metastases from non-small cell lung cancer. Profiled with immunoSEQ multiplex PCR; TCRdb holds only in-frame clones, not every one. The sample shows 350 to 400 clones, roughly 90% of them seen only once. The receptor's source is a donor over 35 with non-small cell lung cancer. The sequencing sample was made of tumor-adjacent normal tissue.

CDR3 nucleotides: TGTGCCAGCAGTTTATCGACTAGCGACTACACAGATACGCAGTATTTT. Its translation is CASSLSTSDYTDTQYF. The chain is built from TRBV27 and TRBJ2-3, with 8 bases that match TRBD2. This CDR3 is built from 16 residues. The germline V gene has CDR1 MNHEY and CDR2 SMNVEV (reference sequence). J was trimmed by 2 bases and V by 0 bases; bases with no gene match: 4.